Listed here are 18 T cell receptor beta chains from one sample, sequenced in a study of CD8+CD57+ T cells in acquired aplastic anemia listed by TCRdb under 2018. The patients picked for sequencing were ones in whom flow cytometry had shown an expansion of CD8+CD57+ cells. These reads were obtained on an Illumina HiSeq 2000. Genomic DNA was used as template for profiling of TCR beta VDJ combinations and CDR3 sequences. TCRdb reprocessed the public reads (quality trimming at Q25 with fastp, clone calling with MiXCR) and kept in-frame beta chains. Each CDR3 protein gets just one entry, which takes the most common genes and DNA from the rows behind it. For this sample there are just over 200,000 distinct CDR3 sequences; over 55% appear just once. Around 60% of the sample comes from the top ten. The sequenced sample consisted of sorted CD4+, CD8+, or CD8+CD57+ T cells (not recorded which) from PBMCs. The receptors originated from a human donor with aplastic anemia.

This clonotype was seen ten or more times. The V and J genes are TRBV12-5 and TRBJ1-1; perhaps TRBD1 as D (5 bases). The V gene's germline CDR1 is LGHNT and CDR2 FRNRAP. This CDR3 comprises 14 residues. V lost 5 bases and J 1 base, leaving 11 bases between the germline ends. The CDR3 reads CASGPGTGNTEAFF. As DNA, the CDR3 is TGTGCTAGTGGTCCTGGGACTGGGAACACTGAAGCTTTCTTT.

The chain is built from TRBV9 and TRBJ1-2; 8 positions agree with TRBD1. Germline V gene lookup returns CDR1 SGDLS and CDR2 YYNGEE. Losses at the gene ends were 0 bases for V and 8 bases for J; bases not matched to a gene: 9. This CDR3 comprises 15 residues. In nucleotides, the CDR3 is TGTGCCAGCAGCGTAGCAACAGGGGGGGGTGAAGGCTACACCTTC. Protein: CASSVATGGGEGYTF.

V and J are TRBV7-6 and TRBJ1-1, with a weak D call TRBD1 (5 bases). CDR1 and CDR2 from the germline V gene are SGHVS and FNYEAQ. V lost 2 bases and J 3 bases, leaving 7 bases between the germline ends. The CDR3 spans 13 residues. The CDR3 DNA is TGTGCCAGCAGCTTAAGGGACTACACTGAAGCTTTCTTT. Amino acid sequence: CASSLRDYTEAFF. Full variable domain (outside the CDR3, taken from reference TRBV7-6 and TRBJ1-1): GAGVSQSPRYKVTKRGQDVALRCDPISGHVSLYWYRQALGQGPEFLTYFNYEAQQDKSGLPNDRFSAERPEGSISTLTIQRTEQRDSAMYRCASSLRDYTEAFFGQGTRLTVV.

This clonotype was counted ten times or more. The chain carries TRBV2 and TRBJ2-1, with 11 bases aligning to TRBD2. V shed 3 bases, J shed 4 bases, and the junction held 2 bases outside the gene matches. Per the germline V gene, CDR1 is SNHLY and CDR2 is FYNNEI. The length of the CDR3 is 15 residues. CDR3 sequence reads: CASSEGLAEYNEQFF. In DNA form, the CDR3 reads TGTGCCAGCAGTGAGGGACTAGCGGAATACAATGAGCAGTTCTTC. Supplemented by reference TRBV2 and TRBJ2-1, the full variable domain reads EPEVTQTPSHQVTQMGQEVILRCVPISNHLYFYWYRQILGQKVEFLVSFYNNEISEKSEIFDDQFSVERPDGSNFTLKIRSTKLEDSAMYFCASSEGLAEYNEQFFGPGTRLTVL.

This clonotype showed up just once. The chain employs TRBV9 and TRBJ2-3; the match to TRBD1 covers 9 bases. The junction had 6 bases not matched to a gene; V was cut back by 3 bases and J by 1 base. The germline V gene encodes CDR1 SGDLS and CDR2 YYNGEE. The length of the CDR3 is 16 residues. The CDR3 sequence: CASSGDRGYGTDTQYF. CDR3 DNA: TGTGCCAGCAGCGGAGACAGGGGGTATGGCACAGATACGCAGTATTTT.

This chain links TRBV7-9 with TRBJ1-6; the D gene is possibly TRBD1 (6 bases). Trimming shortened V by 4 bases and J by 7 bases, and 20 bases separated the two germline ends. Germline loops: CDR1 SEHNR, CDR2 FQNEAQ (reference sequence). The CDR3 length is 17 residues. The CDR3 sequence is CASSCSSPRQGNSPLHF. The CDR3 region has the DNA TGTGCCAGCAGCTGTAGTAGCCCCAGGCAGGGGAATTCACCCCTCCACTTT.

The V and J genes are TRBV5-6 and TRBJ1-6, with TRBD1 matching 9 bases. Germline assignment: CDR1 SGHDT and CDR2 YYEEEE. CDR3 length: 15 amino acids. The V and J ends lost 6 bases and 7 bases, in that order; junction bases with no gene match: 8. In DNA form, the CDR3 reads TGTGCCAGCACCTCGGGGGACAGGGACAATTCACCCCTCCACTTT. Amino acids: CASTSGDRDNSPLHF.

This clonotype has a count of ten or more. This sequence joins TRBV9 and TRBJ1-1; 7 nucleotides line up with TRBD1. The junction had 11 bases not matched to a gene; V was cut back by 3 bases and J by 0 bases. The CDR3 is made up of 17 amino acids. In germline, CDR1 is SGDLS, CDR2 YYNGEE. The CDR3, as DNA: TGTGCCAGCAGCGCCCCGGGGGGACAGCTAATGAACACTGAAGCTTTCTTT. Encoded protein: CASSAPGGQLMNTEAFF. Drawing the rest from reference TRBV9 and TRBJ1-1, the complete variable domain is DSGVTQTPKHLITATGQRVTLRCSPRSGDLSVYWYQQSLDQGLQFLIQYYNGEERAKGNILERFSAQQFPDLHSELNLSSLELGDSALYFCASSAPGGQLMNTEAFFGQGTRLTVV.

Remarks on this clonotype: Mismatch with germline at one junction end may stem from a read error. The rearrangement joins TRBV7-7 to TRBJ2-5; D could derive from TRBD1 or TRBD2 (6 bases each). The closer fit of TRBJ2-1 to the DNA end suggests the J call may be wrong. Per germline, CDR1 SSHAT and CDR2 FNYEAQ (reference sequence). The CDR3 is 15 residues long. This chain's CDR3 is CASSSSSGGHNEQFF. DNA of the CDR3: TGTGCTAGCAGCTCGTCAAGTGGGGGGCACAATGAGCAGTTCTTC.

V is TRBV24-1 and J is TRBJ2-3; no clear D. Per the germline V gene, CDR1 is KGHDR and CDR2 is SFDVKD. The CDR3 covers 14 residues. Trimming left V 3 bases short and J 3 bases short, with 9 bases between. CDR3 DNA sequence: TGTGCCACCAGTGATCTGGTTGGTACAGATACGCAGTATTTT. Its protein is CATSDLVGTDTQYF.

The chain combines TRBV20-1 with TRBJ2-7; TRBD2 matches 10 bases. Losses at the gene ends were 0 bases for V and 2 bases for J; bases not matched to a gene: 7. This CDR3 region has 16 residues. The germline V gene encodes CDR1 DFQATT and CDR2 SNEGSKA (reference sequence). The CDR3 DNA is TGCAGTGCTAGAGATTGGCTAGCGGGGGAGACCTACGAGCAGTACTTC. Residues: CSARDWLAGETYEQYF.

V and J are TRBV7-3 and TRBJ2-5; TRBD2 might be the D (6 bases). The CDR3 is 12 amino acids. Germline-derived CDR1 and CDR2 are SGHTA and FQGTGA. With 5 bases removed from V and 7 bases from J, the gap between germline ends came to 11 bases. The CDR3, as DNA: TGTGCCAGCAGCGCGGGGTCGGGGACCCAGTACTTC. Protein product: CASSAGSGTQYF.

The chain couples TRBV7-3 to TRBJ2-1; 9 nucleotides line up with TRBD2. Germline V gene sequence: CDR1 SGHTA, CDR2 FQGTGA. This CDR3 has 16 amino acids. Losses at the gene ends were 2 bases for V and 0 bases for J; bases not matched to a gene: 2. CDR3 sequence: CASSLAGGTSYNEQFF. CDR3 nucleotides: TGTGCCAGCAGCTTAGCGGGAGGGACCTCCTACAATGAGCAGTTCTTC. Combining the CDR3 with reference TRBV7-3 and TRBJ2-1 gives the whole variable domain GAGVSQTPSNKVTEKGKYVELRCDPISGHTALYWYRQSLGQGPEFLIYFQGTGAADDSGLPNDRFFAVRPEGSVSTLKIQRTERGDSAVYLCASSLAGGTSYNEQFFGPGTRLTVL.

J is TRBJ2-2 and V is TRBV20-1, with D perhaps assigned TRBD1 or TRBD2 (5 bases each). The CDR3 is 14 residues long. V lost 2 bases and J 4 bases, leaving 11 bases between the germline ends. Germline lookup yields CDR1 DFQATT and CDR2 SNEGSKA (reference sequence). DNA of the CDR3: TGCAGTGCTAGAAAGCAGGGAGCCACCGGGGAGCTGTTTTTT. Its translation is CSARKQGATGELFF.

The chain has TRBV5-1 and TRBJ2-6; 7 bases fit TRBD1. This CDR3 spans 18 amino acids. Trimming cost V 6 bases and J 0 bases; bases outside gene matches: 12. The V gene's germline CDR1 is SGHRS and CDR2 YFSETQ. CDR3 amino acids: CASNLEPGQTSGANVLTF. In nucleotides, the CDR3 is TGCGCCAGCAACTTAGAGCCGGGACAGACCTCTGGGGCCAACGTCCTGACTTTC.

The chain carries TRBV20-1 and TRBJ2-7; 8 positions agree with TRBD2. This CDR3 comprises 14 residues. The junction had 7 bases not matched to a gene; V was cut back by 0 bases and J by 6 bases. Germline V gene data show CDR1 as DFQATT and CDR2 as SNEGSKA (reference sequence). DNA of the CDR3: TGCAGTGCTAGAGACCCAGCGGGAGTGCGCGAGCAGTACTTC. Translation: CSARDPAGVREQYF.

The chain couples TRBV9 to TRBJ2-1; unclear D gene. V was trimmed by 0 bases and J by 6 bases, leaving 7 bases between them. The V gene's germline CDR1 is SGDLS and CDR2 YYNGEE. The CDR3 extends over 13 amino acids. The DNA for the CDR3 is TGTGCCAGCAGCGTAGAGAACCTCAATGAGCAGTTCTTC. Protein: CASSVENLNEQFF.

The V and J genes are TRBV7-2 and TRBJ2-7, with D tentatively TRBD1 or TRBD2 (5 bases each). The V end lost 5 bases, the J end lost 0 bases, and 11 bases lay between the germline ends. The CDR3 is 14 residues long. Germline CDR1 SGHTA, CDR2 FQGNSA. The CDR3 DNA follows: TGTGCCAGCAGCCCCCGGGGCAGCTCCTACGAGCAGTACTTC. Translated: CASSPRGSSYEQYF.